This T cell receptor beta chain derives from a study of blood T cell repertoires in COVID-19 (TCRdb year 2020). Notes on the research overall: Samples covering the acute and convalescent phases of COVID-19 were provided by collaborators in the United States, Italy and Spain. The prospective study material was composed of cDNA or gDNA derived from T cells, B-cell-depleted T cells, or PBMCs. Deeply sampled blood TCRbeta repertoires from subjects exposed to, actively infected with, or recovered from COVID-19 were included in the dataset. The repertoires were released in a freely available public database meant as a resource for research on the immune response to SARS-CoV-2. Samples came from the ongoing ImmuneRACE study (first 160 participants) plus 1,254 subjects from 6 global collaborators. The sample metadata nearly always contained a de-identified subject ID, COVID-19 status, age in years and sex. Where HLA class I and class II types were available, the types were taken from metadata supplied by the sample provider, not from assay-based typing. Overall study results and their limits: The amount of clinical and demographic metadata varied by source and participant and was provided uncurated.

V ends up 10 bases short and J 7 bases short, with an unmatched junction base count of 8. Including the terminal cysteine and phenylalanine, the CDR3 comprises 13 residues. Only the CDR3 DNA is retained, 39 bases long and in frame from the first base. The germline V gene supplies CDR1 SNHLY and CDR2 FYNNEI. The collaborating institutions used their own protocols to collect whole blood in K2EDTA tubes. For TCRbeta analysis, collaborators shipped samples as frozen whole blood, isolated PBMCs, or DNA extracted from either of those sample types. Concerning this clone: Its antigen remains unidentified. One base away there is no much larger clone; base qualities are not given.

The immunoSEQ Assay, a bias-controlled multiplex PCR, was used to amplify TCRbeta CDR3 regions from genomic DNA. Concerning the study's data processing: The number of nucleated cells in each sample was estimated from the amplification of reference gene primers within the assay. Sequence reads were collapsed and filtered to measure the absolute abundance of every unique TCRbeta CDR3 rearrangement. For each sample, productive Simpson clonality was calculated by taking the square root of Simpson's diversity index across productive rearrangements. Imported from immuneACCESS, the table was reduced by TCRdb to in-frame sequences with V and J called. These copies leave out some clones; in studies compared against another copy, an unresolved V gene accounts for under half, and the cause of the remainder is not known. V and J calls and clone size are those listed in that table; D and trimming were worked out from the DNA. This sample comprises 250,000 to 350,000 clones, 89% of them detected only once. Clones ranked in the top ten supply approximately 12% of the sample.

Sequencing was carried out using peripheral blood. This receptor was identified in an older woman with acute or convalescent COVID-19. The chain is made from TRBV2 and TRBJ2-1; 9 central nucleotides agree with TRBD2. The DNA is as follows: TGTGCCATCCCCGGGACTAGCAGGAATGAGCAGTTCTTC. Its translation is CAIPGTSRNEQFF. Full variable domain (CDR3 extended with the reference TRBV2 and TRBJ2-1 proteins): EPEVTQTPSHQVTQMGQEVILRCVPISNHLYFYWYRQILGQKVEFLVSFYNNEISEKSEIFDDQFSVERPDGSNFTLKIRSTKLEDSAMYFCAIPGTSRNEQFFGPGTRLTVL.